These 14 T cell receptor beta chains came from one sample sequenced in a study of blood T cells in healthy people across ages. With a J-beta primer mix and a sample-barcoded 5' primer, a second PCR ran about 7 to 12 cycles. TCRdb processed the 5' RACE reads anew with MiXCR; each CDR3 protein has one entry. The sample shows some 1.1 million distinct CDR3 sequences, roughly two fifths of them seen only once. The sequenced sample consisted of blood. These receptors were taken from a man aged 18 to 35 in good health.

This clonotype was picked up a small number of times. The chain links TRBV4-2 to TRBJ2-4, with 10 bases matching TRBD2. Germline values: CDR1 LGHNA, CDR2 YNFKEQ. After removal of 1 base from V and 6 bases from J, the junction contained 0 bases not matched to a gene. This CDR3 comprises 14 residues. For the CDR3, the DNA is TGTGCCAGCAGCCAAGTAGCGGGGGGAAACATTCAGTACTTC. Translating gives CASSQVAGGNIQYF.

V gene TRBV5-1 combines with J gene TRBJ1-2, with 7 nucleotides matching TRBD1. This CDR3 is 13 amino acids long. With 2 bases clipped from V and 8 bases from J, the junction kept 6 bases outside the gene matches. Per germline, CDR1 SGHRS and CDR2 YFSETQ. The CDR3 DNA is TGCGCCAGCAGCTTTCAAGGGACAGACGGCTACACCTTC. This translates into CASSFQGTDGYTF.

This clonotype was recorded a few times. The chain recombines TRBV2 with TRBJ2-5; D is possibly TRBD1 or TRBD2 (5 bases each). The CDR3 contains 14 residues. V was cut by 3 bases and J by 6 bases, with 14 bases left in between. Germline CDR1 and CDR2: SNHLY and FYNNEI. The CDR3 spells CASSDFGGRKTQYF. The CDR3 DNA is TGTGCCAGCAGTGATTTTGGGGGTAGGAAGACCCAGTACTTC.

Only a few counts were recorded for this clonotype. The chain is built from TRBV29-1 and TRBJ2-7; D call uncertain. This CDR3 contains 14 residues. Trimming removed 2 bases from V and 1 base from J, with 12 bases in between. The V gene's germline CDR1 is SQVTM and CDR2 ANQGSEA. Here the CDR3 reads CSVESDTESYEQYF. The CDR3 coding sequence is TGCAGCGTTGAAAGCGACACGGAATCCTACGAGCAGTACTTC.

This clonotype was observed many times. The chain is built from TRBV20-1 and TRBJ1-2; D is unresolved. The CDR3 extends over 15 amino acids. V lost 0 bases, J lost 0 bases, and 11 bases lay in between. The germline V gene encodes CDR1 DFQATT and CDR2 SNEGSKA (reference sequence). In nucleotides, the CDR3 is TGCAGTGCTAGAGATCTGATTAGTGCTAACTATGGCTACACCTTC. It codes for CSARDLISANYGYTF.

The chain joins TRBV7-2 to TRBJ2-5; 7 bases match TRBD1. The germline gives CDR1 SGHTA, CDR2 FQGNSA. Trimming cost V 3 bases and J 13 bases; bases outside gene matches: 11. The CDR3 totals 13 residues. This CDR3 is CASSLNMIQGRYF. The CDR3 DNA is TGTGCCAGCAGCTTGAATATGATACAGGGGAGGTACTTC. Combining the CDR3 with reference TRBV7-2 and TRBJ2-5 gives the whole variable domain GAGVSQSPSNKVTEKGKDVELRCDPISGHTALYWYRQSLGQGLEFLIYFQGNSAPDKSGLPSDRFSAERTGGSVSTLTIQRTQQEDSAVYLCASSLNMIQGRYFGPGTRLLVL.

V usage is TRBV29-1 and J usage is TRBJ2-2, with TRBD1 identical over 10 bases. The CDR3 totals 14 residues. The junction had 1 base not matched to a gene; V was cut back by 6 bases and J by 0 bases. In germline, CDR1 is SQVTM, CDR2 ANQGSEA. CDR3 sequence reads: CSVGTGANTGELFF. CDR3 DNA: TGCAGCGTGGGGACAGGGGCGAACACCGGGGAGCTGTTTTTT.

The rearrangement uses TRBV12-3 or TRBV12-4 and TRBJ1-2, with 8 bases aligning to TRBD1. CDR3 size: 16 residues. With V trimmed by 5 bases and J by 4 bases, 12 bases remained unmatched. CDR3 coding DNA: TGTGCCAGCAGTCTTAATATGGGACAGGTCCCCTATGGCTACACCTTC. Translating gives CASSLNMGQVPYGYTF.

The chain employs TRBV20-1 and TRBJ2-1; D could derive from TRBD1 or TRBD2 (5 bases each). The assigned J gene may be wrong: the sequence end matches TRBJ2-7 better. Germline CDR1 DFQATT, CDR2 SNEGSKA (reference sequence). The CDR3 sequence is 15 residues long. The DNA for the CDR3 is TGCAGTGCCCACTCACTGGGGGACCTCCTCAATGAGCAGTACTTC. Translating it yields CSAHSLGDLLNEQYF.

This clonotype was seen more than once but under ten times. The chain combines TRBV18 with TRBJ1-1, with a weak D call TRBD1 (6 bases). The CDR3 spans 16 residues. Trimming left V 8 bases short and J 2 bases short, with 21 bases between. Per germline, CDR1 KGHSH and CDR2 LQKENI. The CDR3 loop reads CASTDSPDSVNTEAFF. The CDR3 region has the DNA TGTGCCAGCACGGACAGCCCAGACAGCGTAAACACTGAAGCTTTCTTT. Variable domain in full (rest from reference TRBV18 and TRBJ1-1): NAGVMQNPRHLVRRRGQEARLRCSPMKGHSHVYWYRQLPEEGLKFMVYLQKENIIDESGMPKERFSAEFPKEGPSILRIQQVVRGDSAAYFCASTDSPDSVNTEAFFGQGTRLTVV.

J is TRBJ2-7 and V is TRBV29-1; 7 bases agree with TRBD1. The CDR3 consists of 16 residues. Trimming took 1 base from V and 0 from J; bases not matched to a gene: 9. In germline, CDR1 is SQVTM, CDR2 ANQGSEA. CDR3 DNA: TGCAGCGTTGAAGTCGTCCGGGACAGAGTCTCCTACGAGCAGTACTTC. Translated, it gives CSVEVVRDRVSYEQYF.

The rearrangement links TRBV4-1 to TRBJ1-2, with TRBD1 matching 9 bases. The CDR3 sequence is 15 residues long. Germline V gene sequence: CDR1 MGHRA, CDR2 YSYEKL. Germline trimming cut 5 bases from V and 3 bases from J; bases unmatched to any gene: 7. CDR3 DNA sequence: TGCGCCAGCAGCTCCGGGACAGGGAAGCACTATGGCTACACCTTC. Translation: CASSSGTGKHYGYTF.

Comments on this clonotype: In this CDR3 the conserved last residue, phenylalanine or tryptophan, is missing, so a read error is likely. The chain is built from TRBV9 and TRBJ2-7, with 9 bases lining up with TRBD1. The end of the DNA aligns better with TRBJ2-5, so the J call may be wrong. CDR1 and CDR2 (germline): SGDLS, YYNGEE. This CDR3 region has 14 residues. The DNA of the CDR3 is TGTGCCAGCAGCGCCAGGACAGGGGAGGAGACCCAGTACTTA. This sequence encodes CASSARTGEETQYL.

J is TRBJ2-1 and V is TRBV5-1; D ambiguous. The germline V and J ends were trimmed by 4 bases and 0 bases, with 17 bases remaining between them. CDR3 length: 17 amino acids. Germline-derived CDR1 and CDR2 are SGHRS and YFSETQ. The CDR3, as DNA: TGCGCCAGCAGCCTGGGGATTGGGGAATCCTCCTACAATGAGCAGTTCTTC. It is translated as CASSLGIGESSYNEQFF. The entire variable domain, with the rest obtained from reference TRBV5-1 and TRBJ2-1, is as follows: KAGVTQTPRYLIKTRGQQVTLSCSPISGHRSVSWYQQTPGQGLQFLFEYFSETQRNKGNFPGRFSGRQFSNSRSEMNVSTLELGDSALYLCASSLGIGESSYNEQFFGPGTRLTVL.